The clone carrying this T cell receptor beta chain has a count of ten or more. These data come from a study of T cells in Graves' hyperthyroidism and ophthalmopathy. RNA transcripts were the template for amplifying TCR beta CDR3 regions. Researchers ran a first-round RT-PCR on the TCR CDR3 using the HTBI primer set. TCRdb redid the calling of the multiplex PCR reads with MiXCR, one entry per CDR3 protein. The repertoire has some 350,000 distinct CDR3 sequences, about 13% of them found once; the top ten carry 30% to 40%. Diagnoses were made from clinical symptoms, serum measures (thyroxine and TRAb), thyroid ultrasound and orbital computed tomography. Sequencing was performed on blood. This clonotype originated in a woman aged 40 to 49 with Graves' ophthalmopathy.

The DNA of the CDR3 is TGTGCCAGCAGCCGACAGGGGTCGACAAGGGGCCAGTACTTC. Protein product: CASSRQGSTRGQYF. The rearrangement links TRBV28 to TRBJ2-5; 8 bases map to TRBD1. From germline, CDR1 is MDHEN and CDR2 SYDVKM. After removal of 6 bases from V and 10 bases from J, the junction contained 13 bases not matched to a gene. This CDR3 contains 14 residues.